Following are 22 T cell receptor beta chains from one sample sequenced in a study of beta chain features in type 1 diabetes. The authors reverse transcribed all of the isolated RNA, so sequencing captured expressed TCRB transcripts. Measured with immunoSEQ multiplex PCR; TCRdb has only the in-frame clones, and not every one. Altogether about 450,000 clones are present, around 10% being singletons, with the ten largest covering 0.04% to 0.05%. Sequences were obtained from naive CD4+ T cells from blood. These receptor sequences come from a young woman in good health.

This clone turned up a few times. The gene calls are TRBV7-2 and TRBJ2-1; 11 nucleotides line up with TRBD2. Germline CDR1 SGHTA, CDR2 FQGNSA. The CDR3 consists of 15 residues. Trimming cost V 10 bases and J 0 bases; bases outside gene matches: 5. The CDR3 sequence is CATGLAALSYNEQFF. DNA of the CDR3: TGTGCCACGGGACTAGCGGCCCTCTCCTACAATGAGCAGTTCTTC.

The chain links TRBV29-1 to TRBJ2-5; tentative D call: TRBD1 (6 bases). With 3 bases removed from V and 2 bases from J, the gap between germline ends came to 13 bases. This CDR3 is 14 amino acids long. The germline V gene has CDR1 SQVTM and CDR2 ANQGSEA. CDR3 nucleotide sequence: TGCAGCGTTGATATGGGGGCCGGACAAGAGACCCAGTACTTC. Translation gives CSVDMGAGQETQYF. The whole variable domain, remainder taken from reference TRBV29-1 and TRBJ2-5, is SAVISQKPSRDICQRGTSLTIQCQVDSQVTMMFWYRQQPGQSLTLIATANQGSEATYESGFVIDKFPISRPNLTFSTLTVSNMSPEDSSIYLCSVDMGAGQETQYFGPGTRLLVL.

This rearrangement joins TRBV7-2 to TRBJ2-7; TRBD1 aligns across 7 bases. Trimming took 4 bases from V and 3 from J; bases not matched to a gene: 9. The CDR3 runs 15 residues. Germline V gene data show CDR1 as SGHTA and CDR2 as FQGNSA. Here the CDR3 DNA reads TGTGCCAGCAGCTCCGACAGGGCGACTCTCTACGAGCAGTACTTC. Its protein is CASSSDRATLYEQYF.

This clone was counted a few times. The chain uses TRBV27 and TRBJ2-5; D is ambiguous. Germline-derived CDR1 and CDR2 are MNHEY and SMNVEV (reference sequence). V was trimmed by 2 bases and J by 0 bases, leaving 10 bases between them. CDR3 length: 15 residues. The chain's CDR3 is CASSLEVGNQETQYF. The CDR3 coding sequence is TGTGCCAGCAGTTTAGAGGTGGGGAACCAAGAGACCCAGTACTTC.

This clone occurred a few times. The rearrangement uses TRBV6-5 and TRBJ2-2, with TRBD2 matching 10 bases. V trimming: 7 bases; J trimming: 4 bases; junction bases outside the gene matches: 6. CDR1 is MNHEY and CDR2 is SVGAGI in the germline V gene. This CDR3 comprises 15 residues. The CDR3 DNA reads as TGTGCCAGCATGGCTAGCGGGGGTACCACCGGGGAGCTGTTTTTT. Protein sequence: CASMASGGTTGELFF.

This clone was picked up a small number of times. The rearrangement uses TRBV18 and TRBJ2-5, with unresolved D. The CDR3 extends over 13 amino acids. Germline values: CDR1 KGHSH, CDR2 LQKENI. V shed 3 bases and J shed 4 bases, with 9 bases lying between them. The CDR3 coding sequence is TGTGCCAGCTCACCCCCAATGGGAGAGACCCAGTACTTC. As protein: CASSPPMGETQYF.

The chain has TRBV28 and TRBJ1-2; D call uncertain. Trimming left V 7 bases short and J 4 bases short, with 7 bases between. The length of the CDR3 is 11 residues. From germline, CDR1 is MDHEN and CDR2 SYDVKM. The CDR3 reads CASKAVYGYTF. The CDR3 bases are TGTGCCAGCAAGGCAGTCTATGGCTACACCTTC.

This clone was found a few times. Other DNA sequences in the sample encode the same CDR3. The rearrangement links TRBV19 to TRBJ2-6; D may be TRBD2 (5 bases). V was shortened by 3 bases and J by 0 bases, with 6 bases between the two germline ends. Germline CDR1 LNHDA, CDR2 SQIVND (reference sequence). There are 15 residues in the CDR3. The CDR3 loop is CASSIRGSGANVLTF. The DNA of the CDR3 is TGTGCCAGTAGTATTCGGGGCTCTGGGGCCAACGTCCTGACTTTC.

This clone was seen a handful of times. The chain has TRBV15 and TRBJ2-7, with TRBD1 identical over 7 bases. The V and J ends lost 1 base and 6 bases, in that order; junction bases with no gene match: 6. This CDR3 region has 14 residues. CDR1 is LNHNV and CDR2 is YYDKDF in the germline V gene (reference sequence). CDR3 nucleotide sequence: TGTGCCACCAGCAGAGTAAGACAGGGCAGCGAGCAGTACTTC. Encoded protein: CATSRVRQGSEQYF.

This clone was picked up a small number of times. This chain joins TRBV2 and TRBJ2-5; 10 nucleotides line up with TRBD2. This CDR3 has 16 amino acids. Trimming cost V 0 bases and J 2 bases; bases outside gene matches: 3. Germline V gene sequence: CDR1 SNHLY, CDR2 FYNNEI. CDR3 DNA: TGTGCCAGCAGTGAAGCGTCTAGCGGGGGACAAGAGACCCAGTACTTC. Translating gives CASSEASSGGQETQYF.

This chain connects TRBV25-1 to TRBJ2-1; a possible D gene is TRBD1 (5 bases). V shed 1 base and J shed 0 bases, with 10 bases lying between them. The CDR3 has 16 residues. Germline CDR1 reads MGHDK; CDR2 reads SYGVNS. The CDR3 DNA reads TGTGCCAGCAGTGAATTAACAGGTCCCTCCTACAATGAGCAGTTCTTC. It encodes CASSELTGPSYNEQFF.

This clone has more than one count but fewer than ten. The CDR3 protein is CASSLAHRGETQYF. The CDR3 coding sequence is TGTGCCAGCAGCTTAGCGCATCGTGGGGAGACCCAGTACTTC. The chain employs TRBV7-2 and TRBJ2-5; D remains ambiguous. Germline values: CDR1 SGHTA, CDR2 FQGNSA. The CDR3 is 14 residues long. The V and J ends lost 0 bases and 5 bases respectively, with 10 bases between them. Combining the CDR3 with reference TRBV7-2 and TRBJ2-5 gives the whole variable domain GAGVSQSPSNKVTEKGKDVELRCDPISGHTALYWYRQSLGQGLEFLIYFQGNSAPDKSGLPSDRFSAERTGGSVSTLTIQRTQQEDSAVYLCASSLAHRGETQYFGPGTRLLVL.

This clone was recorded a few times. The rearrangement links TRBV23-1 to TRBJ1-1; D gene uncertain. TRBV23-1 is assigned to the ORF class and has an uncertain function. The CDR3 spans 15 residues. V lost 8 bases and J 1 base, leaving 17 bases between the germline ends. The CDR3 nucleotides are TGCGCCAGCTCCGAGTCATGGCCGAAGAACACTGAAGCTTTCTTT. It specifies CASSESWPKNTEAFF.

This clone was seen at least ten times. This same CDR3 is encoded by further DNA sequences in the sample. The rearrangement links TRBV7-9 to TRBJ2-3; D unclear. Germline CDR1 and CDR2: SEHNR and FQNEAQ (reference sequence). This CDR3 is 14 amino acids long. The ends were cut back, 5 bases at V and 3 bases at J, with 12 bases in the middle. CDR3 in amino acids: CASSPSGGTDTQYF. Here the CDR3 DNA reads TGTGCCAGCAGCCCCTCAGGTGGTACAGATACGCAGTATTTT.

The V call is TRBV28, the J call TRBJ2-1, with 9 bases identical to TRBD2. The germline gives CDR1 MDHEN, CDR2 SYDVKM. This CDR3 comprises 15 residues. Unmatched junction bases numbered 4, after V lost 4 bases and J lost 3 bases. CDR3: CASSSAGGVYNEQFF. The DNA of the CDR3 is TGTGCCAGCAGTTCAGCGGGGGGAGTCTACAATGAGCAGTTCTTC. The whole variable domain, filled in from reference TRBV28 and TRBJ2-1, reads DVKVTQSSRYLVKRTGEKVFLECVQDMDHENMFWYRQDPGLGLRLIYFSYDVKMKEKGDIPEGYSVSREKKERFSLILESASTNQTSMYLCASSSAGGVYNEQFFGPGTRLTVL.

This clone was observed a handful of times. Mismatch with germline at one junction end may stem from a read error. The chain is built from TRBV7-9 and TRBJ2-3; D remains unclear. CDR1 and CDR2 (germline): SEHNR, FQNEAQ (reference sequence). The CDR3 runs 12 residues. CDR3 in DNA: TGTGCCAGCAGCCCCGCCGGGCCCGAGAGCCAGTTT. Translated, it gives CASSPAGPESQF.

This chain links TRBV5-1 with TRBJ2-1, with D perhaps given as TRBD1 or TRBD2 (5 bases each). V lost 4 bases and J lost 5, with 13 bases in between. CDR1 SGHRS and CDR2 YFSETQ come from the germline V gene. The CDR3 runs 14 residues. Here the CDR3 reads CASSVRGSDNEQFF. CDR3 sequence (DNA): TGCGCCAGCAGCGTACGGGGCAGTGACAATGAGCAGTTCTTC.

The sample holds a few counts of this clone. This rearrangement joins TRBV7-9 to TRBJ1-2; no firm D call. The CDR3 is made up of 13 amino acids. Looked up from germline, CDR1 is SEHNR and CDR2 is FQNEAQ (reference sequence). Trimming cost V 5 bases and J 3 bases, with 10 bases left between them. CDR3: CASSRTDHYGYTF. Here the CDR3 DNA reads TGTGCCAGCAGCCGGACGGACCACTATGGCTACACCTTC.

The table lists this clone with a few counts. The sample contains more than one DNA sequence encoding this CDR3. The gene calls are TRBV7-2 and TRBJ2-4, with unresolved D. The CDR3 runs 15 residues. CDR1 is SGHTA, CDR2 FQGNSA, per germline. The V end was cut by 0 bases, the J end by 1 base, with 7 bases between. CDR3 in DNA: TGTGCCAGCAGCTTAGCGGGTTTGGCCAAAAACATTCAGTACTTC. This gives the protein CASSLAGLAKNIQYF. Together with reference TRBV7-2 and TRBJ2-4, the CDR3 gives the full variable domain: GAGVSQSPSNKVTEKGKDVELRCDPISGHTALYWYRQSLGQGLEFLIYFQGNSAPDKSGLPSDRFSAERTGGSVSTLTIQRTQQEDSAVYLCASSLAGLAKNIQYFGAGTRLSVL.

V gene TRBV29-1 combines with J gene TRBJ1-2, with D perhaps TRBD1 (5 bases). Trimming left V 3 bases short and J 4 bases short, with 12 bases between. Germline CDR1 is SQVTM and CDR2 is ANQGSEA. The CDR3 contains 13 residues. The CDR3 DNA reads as TGCAGCGTTGACTCCCTGGGGGGCTATGGCTACACCTTC. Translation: CSVDSLGGYGYTF.

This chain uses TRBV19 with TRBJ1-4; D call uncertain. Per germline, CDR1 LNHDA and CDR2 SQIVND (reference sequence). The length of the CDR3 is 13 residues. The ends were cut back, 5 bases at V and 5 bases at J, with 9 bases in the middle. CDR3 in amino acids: CASSLQRNEKLFF. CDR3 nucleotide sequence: TGTGCCAGTAGTCTTCAGAGAAATGAAAAACTGTTTTTT.

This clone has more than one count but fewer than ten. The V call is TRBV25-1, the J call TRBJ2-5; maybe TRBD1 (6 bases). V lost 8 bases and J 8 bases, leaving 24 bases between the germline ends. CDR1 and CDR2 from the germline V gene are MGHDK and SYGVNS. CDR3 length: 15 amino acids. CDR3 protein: CASGGGRVSKATQYF. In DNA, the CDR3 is TGTGCCAGCGGGGGCGGTAGGGTCTCCAAAGCCACCCAGTACTTC.